This T cell receptor (beta chain) was obtained from a study of T cell repertoires in cytomegalovirus infection. Study details: In public TCR beta signatures, there were indications of both CMV infection and matching HLA type. Study-level findings and limits: HLA-C-restricted TCR beta clonotypes specific for CMV led the ex vivo response.

The germline V gene has CDR1 SGHVS and CDR2 FQNEAQ. CDR3 length equals 16 residues. With 5 bases removed from V and 2 bases from J, the gap between germline ends came to 16 bases. TCRdb fed the reads into MiXCR, producing one record per CDR3 protein. The table records some 480,000 distinct CDR3 sequences, roughly a third of them present only once. This clonotype was found a few times. Its antigen is unidentified. The chain couples TRBV7-8 to TRBJ1-5, with D maybe TRBD1 (6 bases). The receptor was isolated from a human donor in good health (CMV status not recorded). Some clones in this sample may be carry-over from other donors' samples. Sequencing used cultured PBMCs, obtained from culture after CMV antigen stimulation. The CDR3 loop reads CASSPSRGRGNQPQHF. CDR3 DNA sequence: TGTGCCAGCAGCCCGAGTAGGGGGAGAGGCAATCAGCCCCAGCATTTT.